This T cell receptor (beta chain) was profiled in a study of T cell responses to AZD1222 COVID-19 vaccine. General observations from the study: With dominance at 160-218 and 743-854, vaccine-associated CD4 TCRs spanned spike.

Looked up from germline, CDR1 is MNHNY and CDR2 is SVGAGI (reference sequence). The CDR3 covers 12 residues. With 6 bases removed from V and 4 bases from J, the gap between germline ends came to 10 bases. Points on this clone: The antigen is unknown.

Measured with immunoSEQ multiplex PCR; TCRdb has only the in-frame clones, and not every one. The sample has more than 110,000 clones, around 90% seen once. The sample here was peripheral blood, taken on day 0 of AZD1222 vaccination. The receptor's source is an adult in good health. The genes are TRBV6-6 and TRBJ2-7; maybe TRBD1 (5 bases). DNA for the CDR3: TGTGCCAGCAGGGGCAGGGAATACGAGCAGTACTTC. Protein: CASRGREYEQYF.